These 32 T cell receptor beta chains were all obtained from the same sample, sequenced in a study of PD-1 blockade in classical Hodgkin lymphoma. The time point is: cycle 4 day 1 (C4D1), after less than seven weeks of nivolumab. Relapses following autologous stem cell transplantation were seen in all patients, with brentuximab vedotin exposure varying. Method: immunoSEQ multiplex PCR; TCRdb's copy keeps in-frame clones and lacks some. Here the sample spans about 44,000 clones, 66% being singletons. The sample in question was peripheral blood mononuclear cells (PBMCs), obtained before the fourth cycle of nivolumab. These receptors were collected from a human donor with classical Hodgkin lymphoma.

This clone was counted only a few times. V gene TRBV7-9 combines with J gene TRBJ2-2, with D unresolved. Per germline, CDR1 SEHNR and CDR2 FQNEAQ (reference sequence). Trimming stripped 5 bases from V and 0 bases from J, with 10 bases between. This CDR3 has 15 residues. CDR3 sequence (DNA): TGTGCCAGCAGCCGAGACCTTACGAACACCGGGGAGCTGTTTTTT. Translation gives CASSRDLTNTGELFF.

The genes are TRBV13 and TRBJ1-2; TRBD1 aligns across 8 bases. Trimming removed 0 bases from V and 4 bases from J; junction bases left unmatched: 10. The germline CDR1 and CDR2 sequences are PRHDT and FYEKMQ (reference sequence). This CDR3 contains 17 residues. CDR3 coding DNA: TGTGCCAGCAGCTTAGGGCAGGGGGCTCGGTCTCCCTATGGCTACACCTTC. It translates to CASSLGQGARSPYGYTF.

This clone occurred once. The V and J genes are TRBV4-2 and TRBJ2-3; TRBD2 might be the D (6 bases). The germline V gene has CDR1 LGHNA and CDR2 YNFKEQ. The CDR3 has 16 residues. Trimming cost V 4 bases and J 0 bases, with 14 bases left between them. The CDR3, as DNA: TGTGCCAGCAGCCGCGGGGAGACATCAAGCACAGATACGCAGTATTTT. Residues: CASSRGETSSTDTQYF.

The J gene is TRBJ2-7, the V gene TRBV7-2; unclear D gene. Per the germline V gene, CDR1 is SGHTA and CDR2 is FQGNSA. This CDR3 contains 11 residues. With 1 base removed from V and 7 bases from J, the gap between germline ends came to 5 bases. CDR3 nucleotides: TGTGCCAGCAGCTTAGAGAGAGAGCAGTACTTC. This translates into CASSLEREQYF. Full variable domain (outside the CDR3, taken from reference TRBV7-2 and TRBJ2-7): GAGVSQSPSNKVTEKGKDVELRCDPISGHTALYWYRQSLGQGLEFLIYFQGNSAPDKSGLPSDRFSAERTGGSVSTLTIQRTQQEDSAVYLCASSLEREQYFGPGTRLTVT.

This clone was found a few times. CDR3 coding DNA: TGTGCCAGCTCACCACCGGCCGGGACGGGGAGCTCCTACGAGCAGTACTTC. Its translation is CASSPPAGTGSSYEQYF. J is TRBJ2-7 and V is TRBV18, with D perhaps given as TRBD1 or TRBD2 (5 bases each). CDR3 size: 17 residues. Trimming shortened V by 0 bases and J by 0 bases, and 15 bases separated the two germline ends. Per germline, CDR1 KGHSH and CDR2 LQKENI.

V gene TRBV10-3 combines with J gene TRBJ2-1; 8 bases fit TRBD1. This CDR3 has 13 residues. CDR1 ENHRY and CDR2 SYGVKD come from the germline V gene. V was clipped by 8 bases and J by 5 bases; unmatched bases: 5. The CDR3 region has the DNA TGTGCCATCTCTTCACAGGGGGACAATGAGCAGTTCTTC. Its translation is CAISSQGDNEQFF.

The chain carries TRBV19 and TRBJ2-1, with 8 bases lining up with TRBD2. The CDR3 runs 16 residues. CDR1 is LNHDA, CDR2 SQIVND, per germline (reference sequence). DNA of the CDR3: TGTGCGACCCGAAGGGGGGCGGAGGGCGGGAGGAATGAGCAGTTCTTC. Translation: CATRRGAEGGRNEQFF. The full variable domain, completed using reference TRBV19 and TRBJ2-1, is DGGITQSPKYLFRKEGQNVTLSCEQNLNHDAMYWYRQDPGQGLRLIYYSQIVNDFQKGDIAEGYSVSREKKESFPLTVTSAQKNPTAFYLCATRRGAEGGRNEQFFGPGTRLTVL.

As DNA, the CDR3 is TGTGCCGTAGGACTAGCGGGAGAAATTGAGCAGTTCTTC. It encodes CAVGLAGEIEQFF. The rearrangement uses TRBV10-3 and TRBJ2-1, with TRBD2 identical over 13 bases. The CDR3 is 13 amino acids. Trimming took 11 bases from V and 9 from J; bases not matched to a gene: 7. CDR1 and CDR2 from the germline V gene are ENHRY and SYGVKD.

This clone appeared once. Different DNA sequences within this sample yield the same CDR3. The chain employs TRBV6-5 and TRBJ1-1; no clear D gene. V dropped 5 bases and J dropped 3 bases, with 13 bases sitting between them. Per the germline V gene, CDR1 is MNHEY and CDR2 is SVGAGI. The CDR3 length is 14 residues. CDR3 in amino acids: CASSRGGGDTEAFF. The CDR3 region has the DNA TGTGCCAGCAGTCGAGGAGGCGGGGACACTGAAGCTTTCTTT.

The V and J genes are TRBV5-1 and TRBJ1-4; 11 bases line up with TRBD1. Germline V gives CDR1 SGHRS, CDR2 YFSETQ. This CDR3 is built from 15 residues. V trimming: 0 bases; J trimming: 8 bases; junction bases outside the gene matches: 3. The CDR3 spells CASSLGGQGAEKLFF. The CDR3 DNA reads TGCGCCAGCAGCTTGGGCGGACAGGGGGCGGAAAAACTGTTTTTT.

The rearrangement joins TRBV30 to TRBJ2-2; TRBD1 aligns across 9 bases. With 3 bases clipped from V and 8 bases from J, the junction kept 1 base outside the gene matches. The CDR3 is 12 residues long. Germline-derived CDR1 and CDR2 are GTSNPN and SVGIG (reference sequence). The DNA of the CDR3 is TGTGCCTGGAGGGACAGGGGAGGGGAGCTGTTTTTT. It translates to CAWRDRGGELFF.

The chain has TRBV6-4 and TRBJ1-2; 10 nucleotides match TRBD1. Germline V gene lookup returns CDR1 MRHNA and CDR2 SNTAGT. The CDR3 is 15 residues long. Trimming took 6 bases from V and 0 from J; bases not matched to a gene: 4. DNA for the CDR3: TGTGCCAGCAGCCGGGACAGGGGCACTAACTATGGCTACACCTTC. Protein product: CASSRDRGTNYGYTF.

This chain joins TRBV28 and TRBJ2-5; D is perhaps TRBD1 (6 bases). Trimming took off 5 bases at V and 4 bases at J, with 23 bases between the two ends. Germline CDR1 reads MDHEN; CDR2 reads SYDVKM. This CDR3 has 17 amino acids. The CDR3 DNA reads TGTGCCAGCAGTGCCCCCCACCCACCACAGGGTGGAGAGACCCAGTACTTC. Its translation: CASSAPHPPQGGETQYF.

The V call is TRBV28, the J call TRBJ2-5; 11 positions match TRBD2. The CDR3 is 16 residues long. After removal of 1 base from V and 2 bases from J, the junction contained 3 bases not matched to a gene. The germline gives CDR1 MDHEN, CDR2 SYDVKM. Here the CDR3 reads CASSLYLAGGQETQYF. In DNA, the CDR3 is TGTGCCAGCAGTTTATATTTAGCGGGGGGGCAAGAGACCCAGTACTTC.

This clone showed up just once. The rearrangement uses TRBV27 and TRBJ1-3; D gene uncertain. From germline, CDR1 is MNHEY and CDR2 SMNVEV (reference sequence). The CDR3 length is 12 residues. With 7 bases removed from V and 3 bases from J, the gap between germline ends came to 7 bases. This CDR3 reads CASMGFGNTIYF. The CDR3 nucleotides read TGTGCCAGCATGGGTTTTGGAAACACCATATATTTT.

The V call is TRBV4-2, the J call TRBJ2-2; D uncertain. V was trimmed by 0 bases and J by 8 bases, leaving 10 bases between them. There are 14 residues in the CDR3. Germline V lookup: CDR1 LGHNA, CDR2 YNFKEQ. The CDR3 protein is CASSQDQLWGELFF. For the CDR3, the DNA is TGTGCCAGCAGCCAAGATCAATTGTGGGGGGAGCTGTTTTTT.

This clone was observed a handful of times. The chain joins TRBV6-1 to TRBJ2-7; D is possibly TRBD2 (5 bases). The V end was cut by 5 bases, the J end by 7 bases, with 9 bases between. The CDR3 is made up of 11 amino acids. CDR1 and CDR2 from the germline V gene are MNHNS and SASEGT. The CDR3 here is CASSTRGEQYF. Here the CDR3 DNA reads TGTGCCAGCAGTACTCGGGGAGAGCAGTACTTC.

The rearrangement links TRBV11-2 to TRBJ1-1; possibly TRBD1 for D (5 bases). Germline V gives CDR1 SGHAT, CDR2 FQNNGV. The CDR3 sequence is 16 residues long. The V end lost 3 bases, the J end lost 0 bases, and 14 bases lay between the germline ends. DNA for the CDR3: TGTGCCAGCAGCTTGCTCCTGACAGCCATGAACACTGAAGCTTTCTTT. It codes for CASSLLLTAMNTEAFF.

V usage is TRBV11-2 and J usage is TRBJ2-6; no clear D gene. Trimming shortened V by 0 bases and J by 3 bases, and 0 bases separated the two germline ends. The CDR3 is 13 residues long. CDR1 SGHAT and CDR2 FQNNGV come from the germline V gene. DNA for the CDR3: TGTGCCAGCAGCTTAGATGGGGCCAACGTCCTGACTTTC. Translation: CASSLDGANVLTF.

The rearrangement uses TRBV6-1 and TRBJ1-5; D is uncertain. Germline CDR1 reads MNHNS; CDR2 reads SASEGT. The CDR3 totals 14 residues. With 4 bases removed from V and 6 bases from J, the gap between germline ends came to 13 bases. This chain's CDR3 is CASSGMLISQPQHF. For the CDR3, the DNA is TGTGCCAGCAGTGGAATGTTAATAAGTCAGCCCCAGCATTTT.

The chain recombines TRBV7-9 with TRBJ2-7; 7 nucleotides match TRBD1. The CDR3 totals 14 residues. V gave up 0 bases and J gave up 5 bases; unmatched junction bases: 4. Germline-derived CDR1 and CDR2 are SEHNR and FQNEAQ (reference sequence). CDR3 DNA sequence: TGTGCCAGCAGCTTAGCAGGGGGCAGGGACGAGCAGTACTTC. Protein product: CASSLAGGRDEQYF.

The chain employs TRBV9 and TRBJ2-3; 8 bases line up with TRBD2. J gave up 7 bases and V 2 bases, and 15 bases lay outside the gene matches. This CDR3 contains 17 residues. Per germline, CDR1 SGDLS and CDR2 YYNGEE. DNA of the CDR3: TGTGCCAGCAGCGTGGGAGGGGGTAGCGGGGAGTTAAATACGCAGTATTTT. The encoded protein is CASSVGGGSGELNTQYF.

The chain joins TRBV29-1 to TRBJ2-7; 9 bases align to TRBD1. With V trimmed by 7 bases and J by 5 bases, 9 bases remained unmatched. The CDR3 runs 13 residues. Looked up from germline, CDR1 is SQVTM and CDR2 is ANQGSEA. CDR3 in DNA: TGCAGCGCCGGGAGGACAGGGGACGACGAGCAGTACTTC. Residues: CSAGRTGDDEQYF.

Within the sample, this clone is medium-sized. The CDR3 here is CASSPGQGNTEAFF. The CDR3 DNA reads as TGTGCCAGCAGCCCGGGACAGGGGAACACTGAAGCTTTCTTT. The chain is built from TRBV5-8 and TRBJ1-1; 9 bases align to TRBD1. CDR1 is SGHTS, CDR2 YDEGEE, per germline. This CDR3 region has 14 residues. The V segment lost 4 bases and the J segment 1 base; nucleotides outside the gene matches: 2.

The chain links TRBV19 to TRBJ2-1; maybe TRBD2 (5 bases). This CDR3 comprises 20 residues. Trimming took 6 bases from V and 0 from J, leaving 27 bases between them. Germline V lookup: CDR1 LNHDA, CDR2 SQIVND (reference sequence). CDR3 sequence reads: CASRQLGSESGVHSYNEQFF. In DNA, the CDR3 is TGTGCCAGTAGACAACTAGGTAGTGAGAGCGGCGTCCACTCCTACAATGAGCAGTTCTTC. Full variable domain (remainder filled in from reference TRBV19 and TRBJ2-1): DGGITQSPKYLFRKEGQNVTLSCEQNLNHDAMYWYRQDPGQGLRLIYYSQIVNDFQKGDIAEGYSVSREKKESFPLTVTSAQKNPTAFYLCASRQLGSESGVHSYNEQFFGPGTRLTVL.

The CDR3 sequence: CAWSRDSFSGNTIYF. The CDR3 coding sequence is TGTGCCTGGAGTAGGGACAGTTTCTCTGGAAACACCATATATTTT. This chain joins TRBV30 and TRBJ1-3; 7 bases fit TRBD1. Germline V gene data show CDR1 as GTSNPN and CDR2 as SVGIG (reference sequence). After removal of 2 bases from V and 0 bases from J, the junction contained 4 bases not matched to a gene. The CDR3 spans 15 residues. Drawing the rest from reference TRBV30 and TRBJ1-3, the complete variable domain is SQTIHQWPATLVQPVGSPLSLECTVEGTSNPNLYWYRQAAGRGLQLLFYSVGIGQISSEVPQNLSASRPQDRQFILSSKKLLLSDSGFYLCAWSRDSFSGNTIYFGEGSWLTVV.

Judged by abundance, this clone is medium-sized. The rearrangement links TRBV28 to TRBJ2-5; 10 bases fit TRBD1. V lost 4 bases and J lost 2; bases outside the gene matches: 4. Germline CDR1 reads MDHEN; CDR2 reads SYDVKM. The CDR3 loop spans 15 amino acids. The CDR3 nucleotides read TGTGCCAGCAGTTATCTGGACAGGGGGCAAGAGACCCAGTACTTC. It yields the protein CASSYLDRGQETQYF.

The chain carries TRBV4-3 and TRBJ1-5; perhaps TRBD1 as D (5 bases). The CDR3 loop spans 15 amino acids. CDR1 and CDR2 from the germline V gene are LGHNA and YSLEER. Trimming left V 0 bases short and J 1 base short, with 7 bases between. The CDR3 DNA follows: TGCGCCAGCAGCCAAGATGGGACGAGCAATCAGCCCCAGCATTTT. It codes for CASSQDGTSNQPQHF.

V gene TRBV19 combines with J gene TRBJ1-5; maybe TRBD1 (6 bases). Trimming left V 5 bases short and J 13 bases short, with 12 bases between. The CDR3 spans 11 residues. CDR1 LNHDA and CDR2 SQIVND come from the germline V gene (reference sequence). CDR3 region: CASSFGQRQHF. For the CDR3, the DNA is TGTGCCAGTAGTTTCGGACAGCGTCAGCATTTT.

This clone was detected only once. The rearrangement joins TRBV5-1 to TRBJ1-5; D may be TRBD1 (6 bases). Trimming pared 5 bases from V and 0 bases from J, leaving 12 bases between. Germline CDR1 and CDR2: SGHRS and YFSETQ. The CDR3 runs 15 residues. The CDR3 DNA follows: TGCGCCAGCAGGCCCGGGGGGGCTAGCAATCAGCCCCAGCATTTT. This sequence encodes CASRPGGASNQPQHF.

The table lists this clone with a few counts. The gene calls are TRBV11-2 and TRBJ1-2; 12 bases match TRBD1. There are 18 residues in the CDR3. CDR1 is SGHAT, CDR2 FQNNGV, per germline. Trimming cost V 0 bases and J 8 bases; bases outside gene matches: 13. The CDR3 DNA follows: TGTGCCAGCAGCTTAGACGGGGGACAGGGGGCTGCCCTTTGGGGCTACACCTTC. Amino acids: CASSLDGGQGAALWGYTF.

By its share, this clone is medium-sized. The CDR3 nucleotides read TGTGCCAGCAGCTTGTTAGCGGGAGGGAGGGATACGCAGTATTTT. Amino acid sequence: CASSLLAGGRDTQYF. The chain links TRBV7-2 to TRBJ2-3, with 11 bases matching TRBD2. This CDR3 has 15 amino acids. Trimming at V came to 3 bases and at J to 6 bases, leaving 5 bases not matched to a gene. Germline V CDR1 and CDR2: SGHTA, FQGNSA.